This T cell receptor (beta chain) was found in a study of T cells in Graves' hyperthyroidism and ophthalmopathy. Study as a whole: Peripheral blood samples were taken at initial diagnosis, prior to any treatment.

CDR1 is MGHRA and CDR2 is YSYEKL in the germline V gene. V shed 1 base and J 0 bases; nucleotides not matched to a gene: 15. CDR3 size: 20 residues. Template material for amplifying TCR beta CDR3 regions consisted of RNA transcripts. In the first-round RT-PCR of the TCR CDR3, the HTBI primer set was used. One entry per CDR3 protein results from TCRdb running MiXCR on the multiplex PCR reads. The sample includes around 300,000 distinct CDR3 sequences, roughly a fifth seen only once; the top ten take less than 45%. Fresh 10 ml peripheral blood yielded PBMCs. This clonotype was counted a few times. Sequencing was performed on blood. V is TRBV4-1 and J is TRBJ2-1; TRBD2 agrees at 7 bases. The receptor was isolated from a man aged 50-59 years with Graves' ophthalmopathy. CDR3 coding DNA: TGCGCCAGCAGCCAAGTTCCTCCTCGACTAGCCGGCAACTCCTACAATGAGCAGTTCTTC. Translating gives CASSQVPPRLAGNSYNEQFF.